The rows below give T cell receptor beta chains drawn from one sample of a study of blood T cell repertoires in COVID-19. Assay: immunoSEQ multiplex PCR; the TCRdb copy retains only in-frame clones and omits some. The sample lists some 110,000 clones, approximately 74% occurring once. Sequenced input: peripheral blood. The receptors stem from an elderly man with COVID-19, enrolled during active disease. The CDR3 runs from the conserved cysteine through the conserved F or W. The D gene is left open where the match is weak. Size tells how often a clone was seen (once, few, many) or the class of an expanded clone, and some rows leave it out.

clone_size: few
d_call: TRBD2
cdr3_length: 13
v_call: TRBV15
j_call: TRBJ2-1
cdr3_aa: CATSRDLGLLQFF
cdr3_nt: TGTGCCACCAGCAGAGATCTGGGACTATTACAGTTCTTC

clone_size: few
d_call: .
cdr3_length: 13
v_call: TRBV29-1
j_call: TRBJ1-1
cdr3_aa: CSVDKGDFTEAFF
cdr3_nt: TGCAGCGTTGATAAGGGGGATTTCACTGAAGCTTTCTTT

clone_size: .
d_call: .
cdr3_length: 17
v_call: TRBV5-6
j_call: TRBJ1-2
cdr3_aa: CASSLAAGAGANYGYTF
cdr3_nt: TGTGCCAGCAGCTTGGCGGCTGGGGCTGGCGCTAACTATGGCTACACCTTC

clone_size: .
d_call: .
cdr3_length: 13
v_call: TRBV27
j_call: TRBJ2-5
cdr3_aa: CASRPGQKETQYF
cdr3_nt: TGTGCCAGCCGACCGGGACAAAAAGAGACCCAGTACTTC

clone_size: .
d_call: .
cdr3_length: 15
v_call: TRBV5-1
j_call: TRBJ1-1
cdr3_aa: CASSARGGSSTEAFF
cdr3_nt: TGCGCCAGCAGCGCTCGAGGAGGGTCCAGCACTGAAGCTTTCTTT

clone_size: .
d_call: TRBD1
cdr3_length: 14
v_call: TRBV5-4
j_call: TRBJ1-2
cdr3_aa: CASSSGQSNYGYTF
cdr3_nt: TGTGCCAGCAGTTCGGGACAGTCTAACTATGGCTACACCTTC

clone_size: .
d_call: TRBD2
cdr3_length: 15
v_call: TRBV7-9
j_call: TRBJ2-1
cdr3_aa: CASSTGLADYNEQFF
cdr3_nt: TGTGCCAGCAGCACGGGACTAGCGGACTACAATGAGCAGTTCTTC

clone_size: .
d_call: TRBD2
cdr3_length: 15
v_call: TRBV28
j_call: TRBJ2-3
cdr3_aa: CASSLLAGTTDTQYF
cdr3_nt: TGTGCCAGCAGTTTGCTAGCGGGGACGACAGATACGCAGTATTTT

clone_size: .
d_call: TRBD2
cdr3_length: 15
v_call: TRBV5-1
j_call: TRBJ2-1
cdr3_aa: CASSKAGGPGNEQFF
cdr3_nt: TGCGCCAGCAGCAAGGCGGGAGGGCCCGGGAATGAGCAGTTCTTC

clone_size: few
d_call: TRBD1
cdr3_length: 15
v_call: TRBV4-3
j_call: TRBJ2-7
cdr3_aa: CASSQAGTGFYEQYF
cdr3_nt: TGCGCCAGCAGCCAAGCCGGGACAGGGTTCTACGAGCAGTACTTC

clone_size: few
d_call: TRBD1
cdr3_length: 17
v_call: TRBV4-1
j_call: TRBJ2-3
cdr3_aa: CASSHPGGQGETDTQYF
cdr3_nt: TGCGCCAGCAGCCATCCCGGCGGACAGGGGGAGACAGATACGCAGTATTTT

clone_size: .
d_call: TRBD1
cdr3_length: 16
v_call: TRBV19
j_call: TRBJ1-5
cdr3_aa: CASSIRGQGDYQPQHF
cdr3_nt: TGTGCCAGTAGTATAAGGGGACAGGGGGATTATCAGCCCCAGCATTTT

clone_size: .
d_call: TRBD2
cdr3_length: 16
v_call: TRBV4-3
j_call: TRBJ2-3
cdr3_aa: CASSQDPSGSKDTQYF
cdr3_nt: TGCGCCAGCAGCCAAGATCCTAGCGGGAGTAAGGATACGCAGTATTTT

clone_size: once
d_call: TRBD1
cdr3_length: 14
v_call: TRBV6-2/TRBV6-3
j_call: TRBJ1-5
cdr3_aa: CASSYLSGGQPQHF
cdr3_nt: TGTGCCAGCAGTTACTTGTCAGGGGGTCAGCCCCAGCATTTT

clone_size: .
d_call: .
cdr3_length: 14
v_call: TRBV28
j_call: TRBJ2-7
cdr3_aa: CASSTPTGPYEQYF
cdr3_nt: TGTGCCAGCTCCACCCCGACAGGCCCCTACGAGCAGTACTTC

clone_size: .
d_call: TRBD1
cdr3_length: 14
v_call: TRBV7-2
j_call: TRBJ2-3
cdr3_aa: CASSKQGATDTQYF
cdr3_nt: TGTGCCAGCAGCAAGCAGGGGGCAACAGATACGCAGTATTTT

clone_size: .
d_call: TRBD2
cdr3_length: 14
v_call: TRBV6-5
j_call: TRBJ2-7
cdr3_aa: CASSIFLAAYEQYF
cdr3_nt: TGTGCCAGCAGCATCTTCCTAGCGGCCTACGAGCAGTACTTC

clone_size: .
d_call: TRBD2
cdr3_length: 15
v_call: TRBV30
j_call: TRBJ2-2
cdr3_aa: CAWQKRDRGAGELFF
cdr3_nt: TGTGCCTGGCAAAAGAGGGACCGGGGGGCCGGGGAGCTGTTTTTT

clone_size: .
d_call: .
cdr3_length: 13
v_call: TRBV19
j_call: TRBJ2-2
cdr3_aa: CASSSYRDGELFF
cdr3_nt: TGTGCCAGTAGTAGTTACAGGGACGGGGAGCTGTTTTTT

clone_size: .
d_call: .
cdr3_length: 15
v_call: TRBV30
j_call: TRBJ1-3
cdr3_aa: CAWSVLPYSGNTIYF
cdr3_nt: TGTGCCTGGAGTGTACTACCCTACTCTGGAAACACCATATATTTT

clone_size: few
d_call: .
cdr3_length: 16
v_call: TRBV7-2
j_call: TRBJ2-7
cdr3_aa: CASSPDRVLSRGEQYF
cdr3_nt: TGTGCCAGCAGTCCAGACAGGGTTCTCTCGCGGGGCGAGCAGTACTTC

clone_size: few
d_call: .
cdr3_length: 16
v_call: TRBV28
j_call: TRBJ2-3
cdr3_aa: CASIGQSQLSTDTQYF
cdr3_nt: TGTGCCAGCATCGGACAGTCCCAACTTAGCACAGATACGCAGTATTTT

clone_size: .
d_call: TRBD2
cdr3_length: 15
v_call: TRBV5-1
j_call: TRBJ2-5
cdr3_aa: CASSPEVLAEETQYF
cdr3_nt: TGCGCCAGCAGCCCTGAGGTTCTAGCGGAAGAGACCCAGTACTTC

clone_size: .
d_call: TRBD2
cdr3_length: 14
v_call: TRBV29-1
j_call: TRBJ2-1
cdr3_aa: CSVNKVVAGAEQFF
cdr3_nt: TGCAGCGTGAACAAAGTCGTAGCGGGAGCTGAGCAGTTCTTC